Sequencing of this T cell receptor (beta chain) was carried out in a study of OX40 agonist ivuxolimab in advanced cancers. Background on the study: Dose-escalation patients were diagnosed with hepatocellular carcinoma, melanoma, renal cell cancer or head and neck cancer. Two cutaneous melanoma patients and one hepatocellular carcinoma patient, three in all, had partial responses. Regarding the study as a whole: Relative to CD4+ cells, CD8+ T cells on average had more expanded clones. The study found among the lowest clonal expansion in partial responders at 0.1-3.0 mg/kg.

Germline CDR1 reads MNHNY; CDR2 reads SVGAGI (reference sequence). The CDR3 sequence is 14 residues long. V lost 2 bases and J 8 bases, leaving 12 bases between the germline ends. Using immunoSEQ multiplex PCR, the repertoire was profiled, and TCRdb retains in-frame clones only, with some absent. The sample consists of 35,000 to 50,000 clones, more than 75% of them appearing once. In the case of this clone: Its antigen is as yet unknown.

The origin of this receptor is an adult with an advanced solid tumor such as melanoma, head and neck, liver or kidney cancer. The chain recombines TRBV6-6 with TRBJ1-4; D gene uncertain. Material: CD4+ or CD8+ T cells sorted from blood, obtained in a trial of the OX40 agonist ivuxolimab. Here the CDR3 reads CASSYREYGEKLFF. CDR3 sequence (DNA): TGTGCCAGCAGTTACAGGGAGTACGGCGAAAAACTGTTTTTT.